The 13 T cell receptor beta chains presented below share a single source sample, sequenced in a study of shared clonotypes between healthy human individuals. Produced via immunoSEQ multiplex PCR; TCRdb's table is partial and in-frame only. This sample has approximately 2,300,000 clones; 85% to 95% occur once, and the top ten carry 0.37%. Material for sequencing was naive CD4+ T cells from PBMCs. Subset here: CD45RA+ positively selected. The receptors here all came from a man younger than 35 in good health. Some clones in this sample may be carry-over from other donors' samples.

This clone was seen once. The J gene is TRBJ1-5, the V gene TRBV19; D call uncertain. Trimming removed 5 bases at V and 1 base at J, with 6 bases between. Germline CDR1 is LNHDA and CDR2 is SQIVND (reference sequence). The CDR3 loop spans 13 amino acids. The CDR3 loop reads CASSGWSNQPQHF. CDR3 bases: TGTGCCAGTAGTGGCTGGAGCAATCAGCCCCAGCATTTT.

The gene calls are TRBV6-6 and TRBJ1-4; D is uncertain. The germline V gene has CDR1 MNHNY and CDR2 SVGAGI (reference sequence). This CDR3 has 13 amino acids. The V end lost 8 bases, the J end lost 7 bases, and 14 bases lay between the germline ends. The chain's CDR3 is CASGRKGFEKLFF. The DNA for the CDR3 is TGTGCCAGCGGGAGAAAGGGATTTGAAAAACTGTTTTTT.

CDR3 residues: CASLLPITIYEQYF. In nucleotides, the CDR3 is TGCGCCAGTCTACTCCCGATCACTATCTACGAGCAGTACTTC. This sequence joins TRBV5-1 and TRBJ2-7; D is undetermined. The CDR3 runs to 14 residues. The germline V and J ends were trimmed by 8 bases and 3 bases, with 18 bases remaining between them. Germline loops: CDR1 SGHRS, CDR2 YFSETQ.

In DNA form, the CDR3 reads TGTGCCAGCAGCTTAGCTGGGTCCGGAGGACCCTACGAGCAGTACTTC. Translated: CASSLAGSGGPYEQYF. The rearrangement uses TRBV7-2 and TRBJ2-7; possibly TRBD2 for D (5 bases). From germline, CDR1 is SGHTA and CDR2 FQGNSA. The CDR3 totals 16 residues. Trimming took 0 bases from V and 2 from J, leaving 14 bases between them.

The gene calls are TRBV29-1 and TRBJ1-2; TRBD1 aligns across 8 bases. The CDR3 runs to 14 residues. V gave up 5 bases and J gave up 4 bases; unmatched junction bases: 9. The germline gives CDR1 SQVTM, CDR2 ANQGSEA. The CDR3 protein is CSVRGGDRGYGYTF. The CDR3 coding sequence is TGCAGCGTTCGGGGGGGCGACAGGGGCTATGGCTACACCTTC.

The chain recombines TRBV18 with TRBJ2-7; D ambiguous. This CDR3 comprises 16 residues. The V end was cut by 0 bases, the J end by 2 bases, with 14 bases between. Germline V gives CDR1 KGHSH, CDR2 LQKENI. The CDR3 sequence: CASSPPNGRPPYEQYF. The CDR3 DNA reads TGTGCCAGCTCACCACCGAACGGCAGGCCACCCTACGAGCAGTACTTC.

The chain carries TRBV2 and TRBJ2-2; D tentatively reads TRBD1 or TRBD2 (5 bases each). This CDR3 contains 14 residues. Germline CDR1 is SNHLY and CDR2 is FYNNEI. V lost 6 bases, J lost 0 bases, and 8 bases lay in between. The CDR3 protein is CASRGTPNTGELFF. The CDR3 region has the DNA TGTGCCAGCAGAGGGACCCCGAACACCGGGGAGCTGTTTTTT. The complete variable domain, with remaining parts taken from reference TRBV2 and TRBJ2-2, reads EPEVTQTPSHQVTQMGQEVILRCVPISNHLYFYWYRQILGQKVEFLVSFYNNEISEKSEIFDDQFSVERPDGSNFTLKIRSTKLEDSAMYFCASRGTPNTGELFFGEGSRLTVL.

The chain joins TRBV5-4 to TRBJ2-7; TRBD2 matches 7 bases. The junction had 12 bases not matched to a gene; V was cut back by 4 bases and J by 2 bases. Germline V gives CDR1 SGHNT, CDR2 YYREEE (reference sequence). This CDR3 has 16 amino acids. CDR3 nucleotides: TGTGCCAGCAGCCCACACCCCGCGGGAGAGGCCTACGAGCAGTACTTC. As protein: CASSPHPAGEAYEQYF.

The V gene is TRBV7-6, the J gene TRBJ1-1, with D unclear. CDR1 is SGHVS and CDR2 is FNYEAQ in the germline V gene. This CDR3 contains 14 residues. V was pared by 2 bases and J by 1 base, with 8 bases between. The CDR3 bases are TGTGCCAGCAGCTTACCCCTGAGGAACACTGAAGCTTTCTTT. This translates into CASSLPLRNTEAFF.

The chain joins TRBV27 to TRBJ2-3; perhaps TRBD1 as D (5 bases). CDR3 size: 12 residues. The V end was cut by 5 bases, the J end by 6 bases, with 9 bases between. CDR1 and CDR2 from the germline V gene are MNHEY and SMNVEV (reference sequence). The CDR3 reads CASSGPGDTQYF. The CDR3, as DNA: TGTGCCAGCAGTGGCCCAGGGGATACGCAGTATTTT.

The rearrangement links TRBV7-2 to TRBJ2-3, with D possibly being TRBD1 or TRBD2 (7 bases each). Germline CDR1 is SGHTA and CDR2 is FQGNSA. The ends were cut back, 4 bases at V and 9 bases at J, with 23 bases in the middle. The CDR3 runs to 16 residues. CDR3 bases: TGTGCCAGCAGCTCGCAAAGCGGGACAGAACATCGCACGCAGTATTTT. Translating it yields CASSSQSGTEHRTQYF.

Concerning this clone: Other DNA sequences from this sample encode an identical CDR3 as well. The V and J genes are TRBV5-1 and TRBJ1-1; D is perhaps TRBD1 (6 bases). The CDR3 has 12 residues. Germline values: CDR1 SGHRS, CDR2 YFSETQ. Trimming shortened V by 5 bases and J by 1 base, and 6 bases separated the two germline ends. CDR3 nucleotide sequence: TGCGCCAGCAGGACAGGGAACACTGAAGCTTTCTTT. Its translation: CASRTGNTEAFF.

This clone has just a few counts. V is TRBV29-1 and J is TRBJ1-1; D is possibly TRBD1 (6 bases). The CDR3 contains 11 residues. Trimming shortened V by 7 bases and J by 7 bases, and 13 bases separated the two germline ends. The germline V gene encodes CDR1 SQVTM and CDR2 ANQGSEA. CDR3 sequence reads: CSAARTDEAFF. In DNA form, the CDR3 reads TGCAGCGCAGCGAGGACAGATGAAGCTTTCTTT. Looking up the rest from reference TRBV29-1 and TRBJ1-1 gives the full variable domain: SAVISQKPSRDICQRGTSLTIQCQVDSQVTMMFWYRQQPGQSLTLIATANQGSEATYESGFVIDKFPISRPNLTFSTLTVSNMSPEDSSIYLCSAARTDEAFFGQGTRLTVV.